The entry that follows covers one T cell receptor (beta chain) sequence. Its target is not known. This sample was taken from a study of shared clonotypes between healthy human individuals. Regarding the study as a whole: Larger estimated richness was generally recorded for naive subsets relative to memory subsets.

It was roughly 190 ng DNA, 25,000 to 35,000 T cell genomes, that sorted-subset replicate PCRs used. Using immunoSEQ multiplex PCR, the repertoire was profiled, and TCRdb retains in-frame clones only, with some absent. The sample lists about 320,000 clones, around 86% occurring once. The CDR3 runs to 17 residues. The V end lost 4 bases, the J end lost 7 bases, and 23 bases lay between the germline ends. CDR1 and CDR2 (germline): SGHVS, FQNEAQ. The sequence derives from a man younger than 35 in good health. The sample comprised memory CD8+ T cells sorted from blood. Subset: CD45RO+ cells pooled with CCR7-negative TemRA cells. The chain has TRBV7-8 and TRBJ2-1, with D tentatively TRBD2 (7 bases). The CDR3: CASSSWGGGTLRNEQFF. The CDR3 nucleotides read TGTGCCAGCAGCTCGTGGGGGGGCGGCACCCTTAGGAATGAGCAGTTCTTC.